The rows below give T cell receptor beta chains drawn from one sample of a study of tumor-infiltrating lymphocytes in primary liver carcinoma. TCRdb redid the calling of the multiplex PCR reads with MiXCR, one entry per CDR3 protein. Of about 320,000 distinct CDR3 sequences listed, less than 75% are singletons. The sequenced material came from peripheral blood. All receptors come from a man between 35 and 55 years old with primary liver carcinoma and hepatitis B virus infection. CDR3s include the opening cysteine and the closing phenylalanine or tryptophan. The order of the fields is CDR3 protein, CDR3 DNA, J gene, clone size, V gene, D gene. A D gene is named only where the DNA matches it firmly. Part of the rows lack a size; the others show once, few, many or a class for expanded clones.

CDR3: CSVEAMTGVSNEQFF
DNA: TGCAGCGTTGAAGCTATGACAGGGGTAAGCAATGAGCAGTTCTTC
J: TRBJ2-1
size: -
V: TRBV29-1
D: TRBD1

CDR3: CASSPRRISNQPQHF
DNA: TGTGCCAGCAGTCCCCGGAGGATTAGCAATCAGCCCCAGCATTTT
J: TRBJ1-5
size: medium-sized
V: TRBV6-5
D: -

CDR3: CTSSSEGLHNEQFF
DNA: TGTACCAGCAGCTCTGAGGGACTCCACAATGAACAGTTCTTC
J: TRBJ2-1
size: -
V: TRBV5-4
D: -

CDR3: CASSVGLSYEQYF
DNA: TGTGCCAGCAGTGTGGGCTTATCCTACGAGCAGTACTTC
J: TRBJ2-7
size: few
V: TRBV6-1
D: -

CDR3: CASSNKTDSNTGKLFF
DNA: TGTGCCAGCAGCAATAAGACAGATTCGAACACCGGGAAGCTGTTTTTT
J: TRBJ2-2
size: -
V: TRBV5-6
D: -

CDR3: CASSWAGDEQYF
DNA: TGTGCCAGCAGCTGGGCGGGGGACGAGCAGTACTTC
J: TRBJ2-7
size: many
V: TRBV7-9
D: TRBD2

CDR3: CAGNPGLAGTDTHYF
DNA: TGTGCCGGCAACCCAGGACTAGCGGGAACGGATACGCATTATTTT
J: TRBJ2-3
size: once
V: TRBV6-5
D: TRBD2

CDR3: CASITRETGSQPQHF
DNA: TGTGCCAGCATTACCCGGGAGACAGGGAGTCAGCCCCAGCATTTT
J: TRBJ1-5
size: -
V: TRBV25-1
D: TRBD1

CDR3: CASSSGGRRTEAFF
DNA: TGTGCCAGCAGCTCCGGGGGGCGCAGAACTGAAGCTTTCTTT
J: TRBJ1-1
size: many
V: TRBV6-2/TRBV6-3
D: -

CDR3: CASSYYSSYEQYF
DNA: TGTGCCAGCAGTTACTACAGCTCCTACGAGCAGTACTTC
J: TRBJ2-7
size: few
V: TRBV6-2/TRBV6-3
D: -

CDR3: CASSLLGSLNTEAFF
DNA: TGTGCCAGCAGTTTATTGGGGAGTCTGAACACTGAAGCTTTCTTT
J: TRBJ1-1
size: -
V: TRBV28
D: -

CDR3: CASSLLTGAGAFF
DNA: TGCGCCAGCAGCCTGTTGACTGGGGCTGGAGCTTTCTTT
J: TRBJ1-1
size: -
V: TRBV4-1
D: -

CDR3: CASSLGGLGGQETQYF
DNA: TGTGCCAGCAGTTTAGGCGGACTAGGCGGGCAAGAGACCCAGTACTTC
J: TRBJ2-5
size: few
V: TRBV5-4
D: TRBD2

CDR3: CASSLVLGDYSPLHF
DNA: TGTGCCAGCAGCTTGGTGTTAGGGGATTACTCACCCCTCCACTTT
J: TRBJ1-6
size: few
V: TRBV5-4
D: -

CDR3: CASSLAWGGSGANVLTF
DNA: TGTGCCAGCAGCTTAGCTTGGGGGGGCTCTGGGGCCAACGTCCTGACTTTC
J: TRBJ2-6
size: -
V: TRBV7-2
D: TRBD2